This is a list of T cell receptor beta chains from one sample in a study of molecular identifiers for immune sequencing clone quantification. TCRdb re-analysed the PCR reads in MiXCR, keeping a single row per CDR3 protein. The sample lists about 39,000 distinct CDR3 sequences, around 18% occurring once. The sequenced material came from naive CD8+ T cells from blood, with Jurkat cell RNA spiked in. The receptors come from a human donor in good health. Some libraries in this study had Jurkat cell RNA spiked in. The CDR3 runs from the conserved cysteine through the conserved F or W. The D gene is left open where the match is weak. A row's size may be missing; if present it is once, few, many or a size class.

clone size,J gene,D gene,V gene,CDR3 DNA,CDR3 protein
many,TRBJ2-7,TRBD2,TRBV20-1,TGCAGTGCTAGAGATTTCGCACTAGCGGACTCCTACGAGCAGTACTTC,CSARDFALADSYEQYF
-,TRBJ2-1,-,TRBV4-3,TGCGCCAGCAGCCAAGATCCAGATGAAGAGTCCTACAATGAGCAGTTCTTC,CASSQDPDEESYNEQFF
many,TRBJ2-1,TRBD2,TRBV6-1,TGTGCCAGCAGTGAAGACCCGGGACTAGCGGGCTCCTACAATGAGCAGTTCTTC,CASSEDPGLAGSYNEQFF
-,TRBJ2-2,-,TRBV9,TGTGCCAGCGGGGCTGGCGGGGAGCTGTTTTTT,CASGAGGELFF
many,TRBJ2-7,TRBD2,TRBV9,TGTGCCAGCAGCGCTAGCGGGAACTTAGAGCAGTACTTC,CASSASGNLEQYF
-,TRBJ1-2,-,TRBV19,TGTGCCAGTAGTGTGGGTCCCGGCTCTAACTATGGCTACACCTTC,CASSVGPGSNYGYTF
many,TRBJ2-3,-,TRBV7-9,TGTGCCAGCAGTTACTCAGGGTTCGGGAGCACAGATACGCAGTATTTT,CASSYSGFGSTDTQYF
many,TRBJ2-7,-,TRBV5-1,TGCGCCAGCAGCTTGGCTTCTCCTAGTAGCTCCTACGAGCAGTACTTC,CASSLASPSSSYEQYF
many,TRBJ2-1,-,TRBV7-9,TGTGCCAGCAGCCAGAAAGGGGCGCTCCGAGGGGAGCAGTTCTTC,CASSQKGALRGEQFF
many,TRBJ1-5,-,TRBV11-2,TGTGCCAGCAGCCCGAGTATAAATAGCAATCAGCCCCAGCATTTT,CASSPSINSNQPQHF
-,TRBJ2-4,TRBD2,TRBV7-9,TGTGCCAGCAGCTTTTTGGCAGCGGGAGTGGCCAAAAACATTCAGTACTTC,CASSFLAAGVAKNIQYF
once,TRBJ2-1,TRBD2,TRBV12-3/TRBV12-4,TGTGCCAGCAGTACGACTAGCGGGAGCTACAATGAGCAGTCCTTC,CASSTTSGSYNEQSF
many,TRBJ2-4,TRBD1,TRBV7-9,TGTGCCAGCAGCCCCAGCGAACCCTTCAGGGACAGGGCCAAAAACATTCAGTACTTC,CASSPSEPFRDRAKNIQYF
many,TRBJ1-2,-,TRBV4-3,TGCGCCAGCAGCCAAGATCGTGGGACATACTATGGCTACACCTTC,CASSQDRGTYYGYTF
-,TRBJ2-7,TRBD2,TRBV7-3,TGTGCCAGCAGCTTACTCGGGGGGTCCTACGAGCGGTACTTC,CASSLLGGSYERYF
-,TRBJ2-3,-,TRBV11-2,TGTGCCAGCAGCTTATGGGACGCCACTAGCACAGATACGCAGTATTTT,CASSLWDATSTDTQYF
once,TRBJ1-1,-,TRBV5-1,TGCGCCAGCAGCACTACAGGGAGGAGCACTGAAGCTTTCTTT,CASSTTGRSTEAFF
-,TRBJ2-7,-,TRBV6-2/TRBV6-3,TGTGCCAGCAGTTGGTTACAGGGCGTGTCCTACGAGCAGTACTTC,CASSWLQGVSYEQYF
many,TRBJ2-7,-,TRBV4-3,TGCGCCAGCAGCCAAGATCGGTTTGTCGAGCAGTACTTC,CASSQDRFVEQYF
-,TRBJ2-1,-,TRBV27,TGTGCCAGCAGTTTATTCAGCCTTGGTGAGCAGTTCTTC,CASSLFSLGEQFF
-,TRBJ2-3,TRBD2,TRBV28,TGTGCCAGCGGCTTTTTTGGGACTATCACAGATACGCAGTATTTT,CASGFFGTITDTQYF
many,TRBJ2-7,-,TRBV7-6,TGTGCCAGCAGCTTCGGGGGTAGTGTCGAGCAGTACTTC,CASSFGGSVEQYF
many,TRBJ2-5,TRBD2,TRBV7-9,TGTGCCAGCAGCGGAAGCGGGAGCGGAGAGACCCAGTACTTC,CASSGSGSGETQYF
many,TRBJ1-5,-,TRBV4-3,TGCGCCAGCAGCCAAGAGTGGGACAGCAATCAGCCCCAGCATTTT,CASSQEWDSNQPQHF
many,TRBJ2-1,-,TRBV29-1,TGCAGCGTTGAAGAGTTAGTGACCTCCTACAATGAGCAGTTCTTC,CSVEELVTSYNEQFF
many,TRBJ2-4,-,TRBV6-2/TRBV6-3,TGTGCCAGCAGTTACTCGTGGGGAAGGGCCGAAGAGGAAAACATTCAGTACTTC,CASSYSWGRAEEENIQYF
-,TRBJ2-2,-,TRBV24-1,TGTGCCACCAGTATGGGGGACCTAGACACCGGGGAGCTGTTTTTT,CATSMGDLDTGELFF
many,TRBJ1-1,-,TRBV29-1,TGCAGCGTTGAGGTGGGGCGACAGGCCCTTGAAGCTTTCTTT,CSVEVGRQALEAFF
few,TRBJ2-2,TRBD2,TRBV9,TGTGCCAGCAGCGTAGTCAGCGGGGGCACCGGGGAGCTGTTTTTT,CASSVVSGGTGELFF
many,TRBJ2-1,TRBD2,TRBV9,TGTGCCAGCAGCAACCCGAGGGGAGGGAGCTCCTACAATGAGCAGTTCTTC,CASSNPRGGSSYNEQFF
many,TRBJ2-3,-,TRBV6-5,TGTGCCAGCCGGTCGCAGGGAGTTACGCAGTATTTT,CASRSQGVTQYF
many,TRBJ1-2,TRBD1,TRBV29-1,TGCAGCGTTGATAGGGACAGCGGAAATGGCTACACCTTC,CSVDRDSGNGYTF
few,TRBJ2-5,-,TRBV4-2,TGTGCCAGCAGCCAACTCCAAGAGACCCAGTACTTC,CASSQLQETQYF
few,TRBJ1-1,-,TRBV4-1,TGCGCCAGCAGCCAAGATTCTAACAGCGGGGAAGCTTTCTTT,CASSQDSNSGEAFF
many,TRBJ2-1,TRBD2,TRBV9,TGTGCCAGCAGCGACGGACTAGCGGGATTTGAGCAGTTCTTC,CASSDGLAGFEQFF
-,TRBJ2-3,TRBD1,TRBV20-1,TGCAGTGCTTTTATGGGATTTGGCAGGGACAGTTTCACAGATATGCAGTATTTT,CSAFMGFGRDSFTDMQYF
many,TRBJ2-3,TRBD2,TRBV12-3/TRBV12-4,TGTGCCAGCACCGGGGGCCTAGCGGGAGTCGGTACGCAGTATTTT,CASTGGLAGVGTQYF
many,TRBJ2-7,-,TRBV12-3/TRBV12-4,TGTGCCAGCAGTTTGACGGGTGGAGAGCAGTACTTC,CASSLTGGEQYF
many,TRBJ2-7,TRBD2,TRBV9,TGTGCCAGCAGCGTAGGATTGGCGGGAGGGTACGAGCAGTACTTC,CASSVGLAGGYEQYF
few,TRBJ1-1,-,TRBV4-1,TGCGCCAGCAGCCAAGGGAGTTGGAGTGAAATGAACACTGAAGCTTTCTTT,CASSQGSWSEMNTEAFF
many,TRBJ2-2,-,TRBV27,TGTGCCAGCAGTTGGCAGGTCGGAATCCCCGGGGAGCTGTTTTTT,CASSWQVGIPGELFF
-,TRBJ2-1,TRBD2,TRBV7-9,TGTGCCAGCAGCTCTCCTAGCGGGAGTTCCCCCAGCTCCTACAATGAGCAGTTCTTC,CASSSPSGSSPSSYNEQFF
many,TRBJ2-1,TRBD1,TRBV4-2,TGTGCCAGCAGCCAAGGCGTATCGGGACAGGGTGTCTATGAGCAGTTCTTC,CASSQGVSGQGVYEQFF
many,TRBJ2-3,-,TRBV20-1,TGCAGTGCTAGACTCCGGGACCTACGAGATACGCAGTATTTT,CSARLRDLRDTQYF
few,TRBJ1-5,-,TRBV10-3,TGTGCCATCAGTGACTCTGAAGGGATCTATCAGCCCCAGCATTTT,CAISDSEGIYQPQHF
-,TRBJ2-7,-,TRBV2,TGTGCCAGCAGTGAGGGGCCCTACGAGCAGTACTTC,CASSEGPYEQYF
many,TRBJ2-1,-,TRBV9,TGTGCCAGCAGCGGTTTTGAATTGGTCTTC,CASSGFELVF
-,TRBJ2-7,-,TRBV7-2,TGTGCCAGCAGCTTAAAGGACAGCTACGAGCAGTACTTC,CASSLKDSYEQYF
-,TRBJ1-5,-,TRBV12-3/TRBV12-4,TGTGCCAGCAGTCTCCGGGGCCCAAATCAGCCCCAGCATTTT,CASSLRGPNQPQHF